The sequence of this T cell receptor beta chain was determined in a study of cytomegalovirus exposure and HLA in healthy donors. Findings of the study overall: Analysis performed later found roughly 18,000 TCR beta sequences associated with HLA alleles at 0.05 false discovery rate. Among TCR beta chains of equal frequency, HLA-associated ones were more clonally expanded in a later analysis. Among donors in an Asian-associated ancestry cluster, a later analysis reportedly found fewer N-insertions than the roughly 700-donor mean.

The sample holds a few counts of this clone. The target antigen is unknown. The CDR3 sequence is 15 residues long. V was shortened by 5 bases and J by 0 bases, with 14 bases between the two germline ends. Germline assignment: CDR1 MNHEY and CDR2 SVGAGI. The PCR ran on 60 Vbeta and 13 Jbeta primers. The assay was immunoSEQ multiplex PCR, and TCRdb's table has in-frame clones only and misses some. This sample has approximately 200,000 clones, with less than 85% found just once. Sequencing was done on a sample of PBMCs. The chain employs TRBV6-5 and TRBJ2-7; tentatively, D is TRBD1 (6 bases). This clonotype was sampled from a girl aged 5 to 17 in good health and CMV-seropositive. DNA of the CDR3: TGTGCCAGCAGTACTAAGGGGGTGAGCTCCTACGAGCAGTACTTC. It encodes CASSTKGVSSYEQYF.